These 32 T cell receptor beta chains came from one sample sequenced in a study of blood T cell repertoires in COVID-19. Assay: immunoSEQ multiplex PCR; the TCRdb copy retains only in-frame clones and omits some. The repertoire holds about 230,000 clones, roughly 84% seen once, with around 30% in the top ten. Material: peripheral blood. These receptors all stem from a man in his forties or fifties with acute or convalescent COVID-19.

V is TRBV7-2 and J is TRBJ1-3; D not certain. V was clipped by 2 bases and J by 4 bases, with 12 bases between them. There are 15 residues in the CDR3. Germline V gene lookup returns CDR1 SGHTA and CDR2 FQGNSA. The CDR3 here is CASSLRGQEGNTIYF. The CDR3, as DNA: TGTGCCAGCAGCTTACGGGGTCAAGAGGGAAACACCATATATTTT.

This clone was seen a handful of times. The rearrangement uses TRBV13 and TRBJ1-5, with D perhaps matching TRBD1 (5 bases). Germline values: CDR1 PRHDT, CDR2 FYEKMQ (reference sequence). V gave up 5 bases and J gave up 1 base, with 12 bases separating them. The CDR3 spans 15 residues. CDR3 sequence: CASSQGVFSNQPQHF. CDR3 in DNA: TGTGCCAGCAGCCAAGGGGTCTTCAGCAATCAGCCCCAGCATTTT.

This clone showed up just once. V and J are TRBV5-1 and TRBJ2-1; tentative D call: TRBD2 (6 bases). Germline loops: CDR1 SGHRS, CDR2 YFSETQ. The CDR3 covers 15 residues. V gave up 0 bases and J gave up 8 bases, with 15 bases separating them. DNA for the CDR3: TGCGCCAGCAGCTTGGTCGCGGGGTCAACGGATGAGCAGTTCTTC. Translated, it gives CASSLVAGSTDEQFF.

The rearrangement links TRBV7-8 to TRBJ1-5; D is perhaps TRBD1 (5 bases). The ends were cut back, 4 bases at V and 6 bases at J, with 13 bases in the middle. The germline V gene encodes CDR1 SGHVS and CDR2 FQNEAQ. The length of the CDR3 is 14 residues. CDR3 sequence: CASSSGGGVQPQHF. CDR3 bases: TGTGCCAGCAGCTCGGGCGGGGGGGTTCAGCCCCAGCATTTT.

This chain connects TRBV27 to TRBJ2-2; the D gene is possibly TRBD1 (6 bases). Germline loops: CDR1 MNHEY, CDR2 SMNVEV (reference sequence). V was pared by 2 bases and J by 5 bases, with 15 bases between. CDR3 size: 16 residues. The CDR3 coding sequence is TGTGCCAGCAGTTTAGAGGCAGGGGCAGGGACCGGGGAGCTGTTTTTT. Translated: CASSLEAGAGTGELFF.

This clone was detected a few times. This sequence joins TRBV5-4 and TRBJ1-1, with a weak D call TRBD1 (6 bases). The V gene lost 7 bases and the J gene lost 5 bases, with 18 bases spanning the gap. Germline loops: CDR1 SGHNT, CDR2 YYREEE (reference sequence). CDR3 length: 14 residues. CDR3 bases: TGTGCCAGCTCCCGAGGGGGGGCGGAAACTGAAGCTTTCTTT. Its protein product is CASSRGGAETEAFF.

The chain employs TRBV3-1 (or the pseudogene TRBV3-2) and TRBJ2-2; D may be TRBD2 (5 bases). Germline CDR1 reads LGHDT; CDR2 reads YNNKEL (reference sequence). Trimming removed 2 bases at V and 5 bases at J, with 18 bases between. The CDR3 is 17 residues long. The CDR3 bases are TGTGCCAGCAGCCAACATAGCGTCTCTGCTGAGACCGGGGAGCTGTTTTTT. It codes for CASSQHSVSAETGELFF.

On this clone itself: Other nucleotide sequences from this sample produce the same CDR3. This chain connects TRBV12-3 or TRBV12-4 to TRBJ1-1; D unresolved. Trimming shortened V by 0 bases and J by 5 bases, and 7 bases separated the two germline ends. CDR3 size: 13 residues. CDR3 bases: TGTGCCAGCAGTTTAGCACCTAGAACTGAAGCTTTCTTT. As protein: CASSLAPRTEAFF.

This chain joins TRBV20-1 and TRBJ1-5, with D perhaps TRBD1 (5 bases). V was trimmed by 3 bases and J by 5 bases, leaving 11 bases between them. CDR3 length: 13 amino acids. The germline V gene encodes CDR1 DFQATT and CDR2 SNEGSKA (reference sequence). This CDR3 reads CSASNQGDQPQHF. The CDR3 DNA is TGCAGTGCTAGTAATCAGGGCGATCAGCCCCAGCATTTT.

The chain couples TRBV11-2 to TRBJ1-5; no reliable D call. The CDR3 consists of 14 residues. Trimming took off 6 bases at V and 4 bases at J, with 13 bases between the two ends. Germline CDR1 and CDR2: SGHAT and FQNNGV. The CDR3: CASSDGRFNQPQHF. The CDR3 coding sequence is TGTGCCAGCAGTGACGGGAGATTTAATCAGCCCCAGCATTTT. Looking up the rest from reference TRBV11-2 and TRBJ1-5 gives the full variable domain: EAGVAQSPRYKIIEKRQSVAFWCNPISGHATLYWYQQILGQGPKLLIQFQNNGVVDDSQLPKDRFSAERLKGVDSTLKIQPAKLEDSAVYLCASSDGRFNQPQHFGDGTRLSIL.

V is TRBV5-1 and J is TRBJ1-1; possible D gene TRBD1, 6 bases. Trimming removed 3 bases from V and 0 bases from J, with 12 bases in between. Germline CDR1 and CDR2: SGHRS and YFSETQ. The CDR3 consists of 15 residues. CDR3: CASSSPDRMNTEAFF. The CDR3, as DNA: TGCGCCAGCAGCTCTCCCGACAGGATGAACACTGAAGCTTTCTTT.

V is TRBV5-4 and J is TRBJ1-2; 8 bases map to TRBD1. The CDR3 totals 20 residues. V lost 3 bases to trimming and J lost 8 bases; unmatched junction nucleotides: 27. In germline, CDR1 is SGHNT, CDR2 YYREEE (reference sequence). For the CDR3, the DNA is TGTGCCAGCAGCTCAGCTAAATCTGGGGGGCGGAAGACAGGGGCAAGCGGCTACACCTTC. Amino acid sequence: CASSSAKSGGRKTGASGYTF.

This chain joins TRBV6-2 or TRBV6-3 and TRBJ2-1, with D tentatively TRBD2 (5 bases). CDR3 length: 17 amino acids. CDR1 and CDR2 (germline): MNHEY, SVGEGT. Deletions cut 2 bases from V and 7 bases from J, with 21 bases between. The CDR3 DNA reads as TGTGCCAGCAGTTACCCACAGAGCCTGGGAGCTACGAATGAGCAGTTCTTC. Its translation: CASSYPQSLGATNEQFF.

The chain carries TRBV6-5 and TRBJ2-4; a weak D match, TRBD2 (7 bases). Germline V gives CDR1 MNHEY, CDR2 SVGAGI. Trimming took off 0 bases at V and 4 bases at J, with 13 bases between the two ends. The CDR3 extends over 16 amino acids. As DNA, the CDR3 is TGTGCCAGCAGTTACTCCGCCAGGGGAGGGAAAAACATTCAGTACTTC. Translation gives CASSYSARGGKNIQYF.

This chain connects TRBV6-5 to TRBJ2-7, with TRBD1 identical over 8 bases. CDR3 size: 15 residues. Germline V gene lookup returns CDR1 MNHEY and CDR2 SVGAGI. J lost 3 bases, V lost 7 bases, and 11 bases had no gene match. In DNA, the CDR3 is TGTGCCAGCACCAAATCCCGGACAGGGTTCTACGAGCAGTACTTC. Translating gives CASTKSRTGFYEQYF.

This chain joins TRBV11-2 and TRBJ2-5, with D perhaps matching TRBD2 (7 bases). Germline assignment: CDR1 SGHAT and CDR2 FQNNGV. V lost 0 bases to trimming and J lost 5 bases, with 13 bases between them. The length of the CDR3 is 15 residues. CDR3 DNA sequence: TGTGCCAGCAGCTTAGACGGGGGGCGCGGGGAGACCCAGTACTTC. Protein sequence: CASSLDGGRGETQYF.

The chain combines TRBV1 with TRBJ2-7; TRBD2, the table's D call, lacks a check against the DNA. TRBV1 corresponds to a pseudogene. This CDR3 has 14 amino acids. CDR3 residues: CTSNLSGSPYEQYF. In DNA form, the CDR3 reads TGCACCAGCAACCTTAGCGGGAGTCCTTACGAGCAGTACTTC.

The chain recombines TRBV6-6 with TRBJ1-2, with 7 positions matching TRBD1. The length of the CDR3 is 13 residues. With V trimmed by 6 bases and J by 7 bases, 8 bases remained unmatched. In germline, CDR1 is MNHNY, CDR2 SVGAGI (reference sequence). The CDR3 loop is CASSLTGRLGYTF. The CDR3 DNA is TGTGCCAGCAGCTTGACAGGGCGGCTTGGCTACACCTTC.

The chain combines TRBV6-5 with TRBJ1-2; D not certain. V gave up 4 bases and J gave up 8 bases, with 14 bases separating them. CDR3 size: 13 residues. Germline CDR1 MNHEY, CDR2 SVGAGI. CDR3 region: CASSSGEGFGYTF. The CDR3 DNA reads as TGTGCCAGCAGTTCCGGGGAGGGCTTCGGCTACACCTTC.

This clone occurred a few times. V is TRBV5-4 and J is TRBJ2-7; D possibly corresponds to TRBD1 (6 bases). Germline loops: CDR1 SGHNT, CDR2 YYREEE (reference sequence). This CDR3 comprises 13 residues. The ends were cut back, 4 bases at V and 4 bases at J, with 12 bases in the middle. In nucleotides, the CDR3 is TGTGCCAGCAGCATATCTCAGGGGTACGAGCAGTACTTC. Protein: CASSISQGYEQYF.

V usage is TRBV5-8 and J usage is TRBJ2-6, with a weak D call TRBD1 (6 bases). The V gene lost 3 bases and the J gene lost 2 bases, with 12 bases spanning the gap. Germline CDR1 is SGHTS and CDR2 is YDEGEE. This CDR3 spans 16 amino acids. CDR3 nucleotide sequence: TGTGCCAGCAGCTCCTTTACAGGGCCTGGGGCCAACGTCCTGACTTTC. It codes for CASSSFTGPGANVLTF.

This clone was recorded many times. Other DNA sequences within the sample encode an identical CDR3. J is TRBJ2-6 and V is TRBV4-1; 8 bases agree with TRBD1. The V segment lost 2 bases and the J segment 0 bases; nucleotides outside the gene matches: 6. This CDR3 comprises 18 residues. Germline values: CDR1 MGHRA, CDR2 YSYEKL. CDR3 nucleotide sequence: TGCGCCAGCAGCCAACTGGACAGGGTTTACTCTGGGGCCAACGTCCTGACTTTC. Encoded protein: CASSQLDRVYSGANVLTF.

V is TRBV2 and J is TRBJ2-7; 8 bases line up with TRBD1. V shed 7 bases and J 3 bases; nucleotides not matched to a gene: 5. Germline V gene data show CDR1 as SNHLY and CDR2 as FYNNEI. CDR3 length equals 13 residues. The CDR3 DNA reads as TGTGCCAGCACCAAAGACAGGGGCTACGAGCAGTACTTC. Its translation: CASTKDRGYEQYF.

As for this clone: Additional DNA sequences in this sample encode the identical CDR3. V and J are TRBV7-9 and TRBJ1-1, with TRBD1 matching 7 bases. This CDR3 has 15 amino acids. The V gene end was trimmed by 5 bases and the J gene end by 3 bases; junction bases not matched to a gene: 9. Germline CDR1 SEHNR, CDR2 FQNEAQ (reference sequence). Written as DNA, the CDR3 is TGTGCCAGCAGCCTGCGACAGGGCTCGGACACTGAAGCTTTCTTT. As protein: CASSLRQGSDTEAFF. The whole variable domain, remainder taken from reference TRBV7-9 and TRBJ1-1, is DTGVSQNPRHKITKRGQNVTFRCDPISEHNRLYWYRQTLGQGPEFLTYFQNEAQLEKSRLLSDRFSAERPKGSFSTLEIQRTEQGDSAMYLCASSLRQGSDTEAFFGQGTRLTVV.

This clone was seen more than once but under ten times. The rearrangement joins TRBV14 to TRBJ1-4; a possible D gene is TRBD1 (6 bases). The CDR3 is made up of 17 amino acids. V was cut by 2 bases and J by 5 bases, with 18 bases left in between. Per the germline V gene, CDR1 is SGHDN and CDR2 is FVKESK. CDR3 region: CASSQTSGRGRNEKLFF. For the CDR3, the DNA is TGTGCCAGCAGCCAAACCTCTGGGCGGGGGCGCAATGAAAAACTGTTTTTT.

This clone has a single count. The CDR3 coding sequence is TGTGCCAGCAGTTTCTCAGGGGGCGAGGGCACTGAAGCTTTCTTT. Amino acid sequence: CASSFSGGEGTEAFF. This sequence joins TRBV28 and TRBJ1-1, with 8 positions matching TRBD1. From germline, CDR1 is MDHEN and CDR2 SYDVKM. V was clipped by 3 bases and J by 4 bases; unmatched bases: 7. CDR3 length: 15 amino acids.

The chain links TRBV4-3 to TRBJ2-1, with D possibly TRBD2 on 7 matching bases. Germline V lookup: CDR1 LGHNA, CDR2 YSLEER. The CDR3 loop spans 19 amino acids. V shed 0 bases and J shed 7 bases, with 25 bases lying between them. The CDR3 sequence: CASSQEVPGVASGQNEQFF. CDR3 nucleotide sequence: TGCGCCAGCAGCCAAGAAGTCCCTGGAGTCGCTAGCGGACAGAATGAGCAGTTCTTC.

The rearrangement joins TRBV24-1 to TRBJ2-3, with D tentatively TRBD1 (6 bases). Germline V gene data show CDR1 as KGHDR and CDR2 as SFDVKD. The CDR3 has 16 amino acids. Trimming took off 7 bases at V and 8 bases at J, with 24 bases between the two ends. CDR3 nucleotides: TGTGCCACCAGCCCCTCGGAGGAGACAGGCTCGGGTACGCAGTATTTT. It translates to CATSPSEETGSGTQYF.

This chain connects TRBV7-9 to TRBJ2-6; D not certain. The length of the CDR3 is 15 residues. CDR1 and CDR2 (germline): SEHNR, FQNEAQ (reference sequence). V lost 1 base and J lost 1, with 5 bases in between. CDR3 coding DNA: TGTGCCAGCAGCTTAGTTACATCTGGGGCCAACGTCCTGACTTTC. This sequence encodes CASSLVTSGANVLTF.

V usage is TRBV6-2 or TRBV6-3 and J usage is TRBJ2-4; D is unclear. From germline, CDR1 is MNHEY and CDR2 SVGEGT. This CDR3 comprises 15 residues. V lost 2 bases, J lost 0 bases, and 8 bases lay in between. CDR3 nucleotides: TGTGCCAGCAGTTACGGGTCGGGAGCCAAAAACATTCAGTACTTC. It translates to CASSYGSGAKNIQYF.

The rearrangement links TRBV28 to TRBJ1-1; D unclear. Germline values: CDR1 MDHEN, CDR2 SYDVKM. Trimming removed 6 bases from V and 1 base from J, with 3 bases in between. The CDR3 covers 11 residues. The CDR3 DNA follows: TGTGCCAGCAGCAGGAACACTGAAGCTTTCTTT. Translated, it gives CASSRNTEAFF.

This chain joins TRBV19 and TRBJ1-3; a possible D gene is TRBD1 (5 bases). Germline V gene lookup returns CDR1 LNHDA and CDR2 SQIVND (reference sequence). The CDR3 contains 16 residues. Trimming stripped 3 bases from V and 0 bases from J, with 12 bases between. The CDR3 nucleotides read TGTGCCAGTAGTATGCATCGGACATACTCTGGAAACACCATATATTTT. Translating it yields CASSMHRTYSGNTIYF.